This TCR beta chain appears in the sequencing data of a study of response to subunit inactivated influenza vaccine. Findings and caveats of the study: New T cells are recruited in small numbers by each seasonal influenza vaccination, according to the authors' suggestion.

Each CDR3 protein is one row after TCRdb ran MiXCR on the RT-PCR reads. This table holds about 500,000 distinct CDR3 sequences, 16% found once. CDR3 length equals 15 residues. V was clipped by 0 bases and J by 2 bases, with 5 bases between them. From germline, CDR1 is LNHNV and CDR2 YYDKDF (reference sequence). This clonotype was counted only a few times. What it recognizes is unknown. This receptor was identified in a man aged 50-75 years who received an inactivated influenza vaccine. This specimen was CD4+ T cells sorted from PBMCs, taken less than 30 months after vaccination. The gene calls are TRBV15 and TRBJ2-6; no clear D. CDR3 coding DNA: TGTGCCACCAGCAGAGAACTCCCTGGGGCCAACGTCCTGACTTTC. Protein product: CATSRELPGANVLTF.